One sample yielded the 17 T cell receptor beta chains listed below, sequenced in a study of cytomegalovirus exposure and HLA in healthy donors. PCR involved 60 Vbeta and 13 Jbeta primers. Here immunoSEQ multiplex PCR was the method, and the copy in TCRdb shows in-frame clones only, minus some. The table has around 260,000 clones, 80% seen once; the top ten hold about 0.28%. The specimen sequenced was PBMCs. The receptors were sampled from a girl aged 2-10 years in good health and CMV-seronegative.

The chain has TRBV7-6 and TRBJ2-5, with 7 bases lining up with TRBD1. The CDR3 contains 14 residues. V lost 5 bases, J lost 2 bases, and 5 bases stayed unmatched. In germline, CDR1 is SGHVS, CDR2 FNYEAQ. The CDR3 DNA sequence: TGTGCCAGCAGCCCCGGGACAGCACAAGAGACCCAGTACTTC. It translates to CASSPGTAQETQYF. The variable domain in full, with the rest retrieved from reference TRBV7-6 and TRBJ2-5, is GAGVSQSPRYKVTKRGQDVALRCDPISGHVSLYWYRQALGQGPEFLTYFNYEAQQDKSGLPNDRFSAERPEGSISTLTIQRTEQRDSAMYRCASSPGTAQETQYFGPGTRLLVL.

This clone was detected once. In nucleotides, the CDR3 is TGTGCCAGCAGTCAGTCCAGGAATTCACCCCTCCACTTT. It is translated as CASSQSRNSPLHF. V is TRBV7-6 and J is TRBJ1-6; D unresolved. V dropped 6 bases and J dropped 7 bases, with 10 bases sitting between them. The germline V gene has CDR1 SGHVS and CDR2 FNYEAQ. This CDR3 spans 13 amino acids.

This chain's CDR3 is CASSVQGHEQFF. CDR3 nucleotide sequence: TGTGCCAGCAGTGTTCAGGGTCATGAGCAGTTCTTC. V usage is TRBV2 and J usage is TRBJ2-1; D may be TRBD1 (5 bases). The germline V gene encodes CDR1 SNHLY and CDR2 FYNNEI. This CDR3 has 12 residues. V lost 4 bases, J lost 8 bases, and 9 bases lay in between.

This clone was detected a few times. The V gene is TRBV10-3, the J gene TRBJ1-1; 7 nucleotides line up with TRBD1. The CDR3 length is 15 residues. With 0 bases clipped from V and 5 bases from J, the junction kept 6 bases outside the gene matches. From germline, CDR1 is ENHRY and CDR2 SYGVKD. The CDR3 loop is CAISESQGFGTEAFF. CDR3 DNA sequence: TGTGCCATCAGTGAGTCACAGGGGTTTGGTACTGAAGCTTTCTTT.

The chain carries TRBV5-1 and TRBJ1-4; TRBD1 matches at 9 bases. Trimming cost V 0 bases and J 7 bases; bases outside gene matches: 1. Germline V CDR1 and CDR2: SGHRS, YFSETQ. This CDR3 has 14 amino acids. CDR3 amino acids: CASSLEGQGEKLFF. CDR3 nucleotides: TGCGCCAGCAGCTTGGAGGGACAGGGTGAAAAACTGTTTTTT.

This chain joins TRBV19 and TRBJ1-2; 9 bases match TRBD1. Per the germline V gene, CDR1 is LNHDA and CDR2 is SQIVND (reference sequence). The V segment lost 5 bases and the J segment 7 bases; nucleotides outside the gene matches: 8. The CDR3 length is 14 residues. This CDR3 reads CASSYLDRGTGYTF. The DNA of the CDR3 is TGTGCCAGTAGTTATTTGGACAGGGGAACTGGCTACACCTTC.

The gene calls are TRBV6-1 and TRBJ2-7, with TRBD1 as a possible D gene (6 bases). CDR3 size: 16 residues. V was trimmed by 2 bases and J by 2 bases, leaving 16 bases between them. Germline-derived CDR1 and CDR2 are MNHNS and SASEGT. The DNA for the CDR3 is TGTGCCAGCAGTGAACACGAGGGGGTAAAGACCTACGAGCAGTACTTC. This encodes CASSEHEGVKTYEQYF.

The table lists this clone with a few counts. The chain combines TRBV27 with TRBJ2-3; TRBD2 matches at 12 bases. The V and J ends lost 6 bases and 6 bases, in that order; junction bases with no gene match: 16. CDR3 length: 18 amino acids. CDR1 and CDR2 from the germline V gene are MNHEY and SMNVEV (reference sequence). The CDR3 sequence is CASRFQQGLAGGGDTQYF. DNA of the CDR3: TGTGCCAGCAGATTCCAGCAGGGACTAGCGGGTGGTGGGGATACGCAGTATTTT.

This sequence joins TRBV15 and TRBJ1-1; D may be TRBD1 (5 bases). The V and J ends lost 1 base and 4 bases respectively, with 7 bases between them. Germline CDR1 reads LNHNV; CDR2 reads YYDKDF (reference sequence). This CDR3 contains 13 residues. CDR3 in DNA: TGTGCCACCAGCAGAGGCGGGGCCACTGAAGCTTTCTTT. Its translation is CATSRGGATEAFF.

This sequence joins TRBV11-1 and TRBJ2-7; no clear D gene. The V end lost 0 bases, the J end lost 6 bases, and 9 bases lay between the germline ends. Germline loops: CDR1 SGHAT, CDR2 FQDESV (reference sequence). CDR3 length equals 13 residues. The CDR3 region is CASSLARLREQYF. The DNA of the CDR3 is TGTGCCAGCAGCTTAGCGCGCCTACGCGAGCAGTACTTC.

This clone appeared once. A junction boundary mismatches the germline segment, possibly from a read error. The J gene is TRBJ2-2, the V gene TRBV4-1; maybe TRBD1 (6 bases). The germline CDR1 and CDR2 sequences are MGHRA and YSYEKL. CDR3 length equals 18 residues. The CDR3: CAISPRQVLFANTGELFF. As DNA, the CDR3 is TGCGCCATCAGCCCTAGACAGGTGCTCTTCGCGAACACCGGGGAGCTGTTTTTT.

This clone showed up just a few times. The CDR3 nucleotides are TGTGCCAGTAGTATGCAGGGCCTGGGCGATCAGCCCCAGCATTTT. Its protein is CASSMQGLGDQPQHF. The chain employs TRBV19 and TRBJ1-5; D possibly corresponds to TRBD1 (5 bases). Germline V lookup: CDR1 LNHDA, CDR2 SQIVND (reference sequence). Deletions cut 3 bases from V and 5 bases from J, with 14 bases between. The CDR3 spans 15 residues.

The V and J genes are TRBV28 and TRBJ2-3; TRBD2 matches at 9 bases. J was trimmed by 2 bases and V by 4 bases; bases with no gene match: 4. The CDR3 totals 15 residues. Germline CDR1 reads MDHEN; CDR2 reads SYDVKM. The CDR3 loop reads CASSSRLADTDTQYF. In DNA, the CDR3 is TGTGCCAGCAGTTCCAGACTAGCGGACACAGATACGCAGTATTTT.

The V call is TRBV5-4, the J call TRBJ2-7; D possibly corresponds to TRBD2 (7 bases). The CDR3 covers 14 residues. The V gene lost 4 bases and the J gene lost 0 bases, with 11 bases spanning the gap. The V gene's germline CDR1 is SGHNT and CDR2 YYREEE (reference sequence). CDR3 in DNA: TGTGCCAGCAGCGCACGGGGGGCCTCCTACGAGCAGTACTTC. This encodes CASSARGASYEQYF.

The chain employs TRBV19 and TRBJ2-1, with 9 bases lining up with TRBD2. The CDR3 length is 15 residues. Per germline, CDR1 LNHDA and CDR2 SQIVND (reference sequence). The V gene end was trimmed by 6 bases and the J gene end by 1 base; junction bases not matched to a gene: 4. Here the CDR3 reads CASSKTSGSYNEQFF. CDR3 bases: TGTGCCAGTAGCAAGACTAGCGGTTCCTACAATGAGCAGTTCTTC.

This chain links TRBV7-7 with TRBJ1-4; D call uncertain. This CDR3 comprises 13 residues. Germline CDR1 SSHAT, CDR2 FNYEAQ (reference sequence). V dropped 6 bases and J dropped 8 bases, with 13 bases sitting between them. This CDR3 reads CASSEGPGEKLFF. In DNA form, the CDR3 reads TGTGCCAGCAGTGAGGGTCCAGGAGAAAAACTGTTTTTT.

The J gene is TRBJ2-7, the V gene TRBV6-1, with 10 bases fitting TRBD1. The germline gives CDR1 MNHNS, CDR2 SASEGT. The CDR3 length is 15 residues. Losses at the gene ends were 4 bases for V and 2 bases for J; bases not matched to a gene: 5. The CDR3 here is CASSGDRGLPYEQYF. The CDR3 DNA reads TGTGCCAGCAGTGGGGACAGGGGATTACCCTACGAGCAGTACTTC.